The TCR beta chain described here comes from a study of a mutant IDH1 vaccine in newly diagnosed glioma. Sequencing was performed with immunoSEQ multiplex PCR; in TCRdb, only in-frame clones are kept and a portion is missing. The data contain roughly 28,000 clones, roughly 80% of them seen just once; the ten biggest clones take up about 7.7%. Concerning this clone itself: The antigen remains undetermined.

Time point denoted: week 5, during vaccination. With topical imiquimod, each dose of the vaccine consisted of 300 ug of mutant IDH1 20-mer peptide. The CDR3 loop spans 17 amino acids. The germline V gene has CDR1 SGHDT and CDR2 YYEEEE. Deletions cut 2 bases from V and 7 bases from J, with 25 bases between. This material consisted of PBMCs, taken from a glioma patient whose treatment included an IDH1 peptide vaccine. V gene TRBV5-6 combines with J gene TRBJ2-7; TRBD1 might be the D (5 bases). The source of this sequence is a man aged 35-49 years with glioma. Some clones in this sample may be carry-over from other donors' samples. This CDR3 is CASSFSLHRTLSREQYF. CDR3 DNA: TGTGCCAGCAGCTTTTCTCTCCACAGGACGCTGTCGAGGGAGCAGTACTTC.